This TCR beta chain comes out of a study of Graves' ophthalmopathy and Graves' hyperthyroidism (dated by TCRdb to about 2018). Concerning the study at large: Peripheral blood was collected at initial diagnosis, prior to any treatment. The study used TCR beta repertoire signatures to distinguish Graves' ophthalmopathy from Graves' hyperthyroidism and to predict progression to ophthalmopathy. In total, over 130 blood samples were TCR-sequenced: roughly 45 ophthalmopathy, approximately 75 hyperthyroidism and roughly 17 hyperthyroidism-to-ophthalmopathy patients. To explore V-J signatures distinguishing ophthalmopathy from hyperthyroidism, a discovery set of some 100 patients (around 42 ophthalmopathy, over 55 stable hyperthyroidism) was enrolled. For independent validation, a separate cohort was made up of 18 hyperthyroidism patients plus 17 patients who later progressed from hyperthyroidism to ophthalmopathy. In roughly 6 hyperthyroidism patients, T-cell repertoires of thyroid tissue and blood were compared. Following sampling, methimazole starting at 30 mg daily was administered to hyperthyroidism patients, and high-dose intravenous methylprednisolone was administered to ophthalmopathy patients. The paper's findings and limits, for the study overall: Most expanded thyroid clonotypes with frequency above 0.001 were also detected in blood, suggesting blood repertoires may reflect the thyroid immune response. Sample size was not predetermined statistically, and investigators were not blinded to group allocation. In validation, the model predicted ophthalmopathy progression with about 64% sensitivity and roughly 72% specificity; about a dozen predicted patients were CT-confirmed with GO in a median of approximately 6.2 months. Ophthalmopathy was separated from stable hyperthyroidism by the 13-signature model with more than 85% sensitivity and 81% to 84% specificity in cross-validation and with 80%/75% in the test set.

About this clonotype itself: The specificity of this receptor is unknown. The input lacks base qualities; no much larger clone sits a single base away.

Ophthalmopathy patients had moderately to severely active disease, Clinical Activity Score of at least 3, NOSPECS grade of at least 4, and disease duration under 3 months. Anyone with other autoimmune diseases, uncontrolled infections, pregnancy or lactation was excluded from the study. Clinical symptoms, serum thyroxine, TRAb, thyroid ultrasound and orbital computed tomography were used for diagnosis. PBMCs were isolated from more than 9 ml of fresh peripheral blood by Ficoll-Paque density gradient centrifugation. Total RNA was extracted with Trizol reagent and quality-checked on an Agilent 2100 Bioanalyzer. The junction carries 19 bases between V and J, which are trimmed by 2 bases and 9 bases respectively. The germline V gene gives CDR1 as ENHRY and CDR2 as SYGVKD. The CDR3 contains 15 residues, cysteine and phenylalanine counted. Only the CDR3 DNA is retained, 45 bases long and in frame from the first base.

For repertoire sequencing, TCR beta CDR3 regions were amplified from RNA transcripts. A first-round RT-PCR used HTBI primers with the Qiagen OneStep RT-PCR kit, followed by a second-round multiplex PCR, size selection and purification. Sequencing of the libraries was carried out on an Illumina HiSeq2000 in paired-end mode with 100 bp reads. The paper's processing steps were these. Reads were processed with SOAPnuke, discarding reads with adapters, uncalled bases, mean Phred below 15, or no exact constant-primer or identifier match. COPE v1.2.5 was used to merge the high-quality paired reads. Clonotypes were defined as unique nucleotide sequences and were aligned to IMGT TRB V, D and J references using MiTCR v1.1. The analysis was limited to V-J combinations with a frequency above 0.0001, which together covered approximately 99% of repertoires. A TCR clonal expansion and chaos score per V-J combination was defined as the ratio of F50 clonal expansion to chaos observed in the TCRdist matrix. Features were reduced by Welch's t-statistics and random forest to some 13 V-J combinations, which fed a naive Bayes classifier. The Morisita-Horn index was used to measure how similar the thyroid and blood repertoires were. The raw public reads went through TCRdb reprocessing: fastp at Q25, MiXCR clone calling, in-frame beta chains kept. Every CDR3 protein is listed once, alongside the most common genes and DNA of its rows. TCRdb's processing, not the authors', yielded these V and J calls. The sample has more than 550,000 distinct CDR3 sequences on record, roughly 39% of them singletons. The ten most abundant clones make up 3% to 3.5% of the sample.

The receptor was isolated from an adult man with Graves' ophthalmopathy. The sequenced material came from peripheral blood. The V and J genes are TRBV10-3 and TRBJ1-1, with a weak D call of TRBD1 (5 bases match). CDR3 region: CAISEGEGSRVQAFF. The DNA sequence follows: TGTGCCATCAGTGAGGGTGAGGGGTCGCGTGTTCAAGCTTTCTTT.